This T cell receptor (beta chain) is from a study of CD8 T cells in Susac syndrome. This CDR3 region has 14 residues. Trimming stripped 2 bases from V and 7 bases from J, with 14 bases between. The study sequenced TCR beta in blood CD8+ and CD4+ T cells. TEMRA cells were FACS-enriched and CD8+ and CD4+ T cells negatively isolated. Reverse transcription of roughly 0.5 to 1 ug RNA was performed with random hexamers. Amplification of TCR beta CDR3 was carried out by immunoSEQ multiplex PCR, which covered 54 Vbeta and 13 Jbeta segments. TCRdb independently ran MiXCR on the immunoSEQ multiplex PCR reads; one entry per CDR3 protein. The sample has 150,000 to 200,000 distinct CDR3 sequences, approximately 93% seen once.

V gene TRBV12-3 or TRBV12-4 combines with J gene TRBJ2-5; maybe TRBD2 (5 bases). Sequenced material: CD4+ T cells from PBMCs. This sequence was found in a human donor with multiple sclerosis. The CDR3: CASSLIGRDGTQYF. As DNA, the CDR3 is TGTGCCAGCAGTTTAATCGGCCGGGATGGGACCCAGTACTTC.